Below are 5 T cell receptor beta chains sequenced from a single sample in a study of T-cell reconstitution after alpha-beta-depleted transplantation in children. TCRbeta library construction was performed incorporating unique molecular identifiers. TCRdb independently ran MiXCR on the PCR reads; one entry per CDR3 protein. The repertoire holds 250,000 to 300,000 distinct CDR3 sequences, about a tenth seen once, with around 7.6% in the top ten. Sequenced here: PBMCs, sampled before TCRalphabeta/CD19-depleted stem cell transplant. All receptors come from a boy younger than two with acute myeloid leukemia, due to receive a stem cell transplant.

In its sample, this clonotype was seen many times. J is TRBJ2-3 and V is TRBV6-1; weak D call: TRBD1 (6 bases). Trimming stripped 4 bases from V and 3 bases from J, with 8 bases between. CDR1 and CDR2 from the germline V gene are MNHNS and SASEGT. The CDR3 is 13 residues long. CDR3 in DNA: TGTGCCAGCAGTGCCACAGGGACAGATACGCAGTATTTT. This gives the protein CASSATGTDTQYF.

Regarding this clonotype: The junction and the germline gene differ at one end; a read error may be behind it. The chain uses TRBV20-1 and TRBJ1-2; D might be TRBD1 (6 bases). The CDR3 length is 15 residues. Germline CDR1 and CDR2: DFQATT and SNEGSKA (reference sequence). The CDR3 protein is CNARDSRDIYYGYTF. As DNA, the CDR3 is TGCAATGCTAGAGATTCTCGGGACATATACTATGGCTACACCTTC.

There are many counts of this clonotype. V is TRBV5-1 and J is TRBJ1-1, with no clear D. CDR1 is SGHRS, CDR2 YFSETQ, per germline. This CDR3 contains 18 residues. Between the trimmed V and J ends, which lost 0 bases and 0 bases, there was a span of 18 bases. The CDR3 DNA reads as TGCGCCAGCAGCTTGGCCGTACAGTTCACACCTCTGAACACTGAAGCTTTCTTT. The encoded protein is CASSLAVQFTPLNTEAFF.

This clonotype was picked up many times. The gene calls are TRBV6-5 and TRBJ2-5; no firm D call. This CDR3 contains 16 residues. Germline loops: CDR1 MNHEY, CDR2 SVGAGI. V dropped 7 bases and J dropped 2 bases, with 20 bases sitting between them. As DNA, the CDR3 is TGTGCCAGCACCCATCGTGGCCCAGGCCAACAAGAGACCCAGTACTTC. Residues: CASTHRGPGQQETQYF.

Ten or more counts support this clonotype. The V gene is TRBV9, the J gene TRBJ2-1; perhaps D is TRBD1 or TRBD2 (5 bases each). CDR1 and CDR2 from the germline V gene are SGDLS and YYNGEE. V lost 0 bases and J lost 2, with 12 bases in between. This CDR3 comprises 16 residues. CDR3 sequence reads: CASSVARGATYNEQFF. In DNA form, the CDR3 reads TGTGCCAGCAGCGTAGCCCGAGGGGCGACCTACAATGAGCAGTTCTTC.